This paragraph covers one T cell receptor beta chain sequence. The sample comes from a study of blood T cell repertoires in COVID-19. Study information: Acute and convalescent COVID-19 samples came from the United States, Italy and Spain.

Original data processing: Using reference gene primer amplification, nucleated cell counts were estimated. Clones were sequenced by immunoSEQ multiplex PCR, and TCRdb holds only the in-frame ones, with some missing. The V and J calls and clone size are taken from that table; D and trimming were inferred from the DNA. This table holds about 250,000 clones, 87% found once. The CDR3 has 14 residues. The trim removed 3 bases at V and 7 bases at J, leaving 6 bases unmatched. The germline V gene encodes CDR1 SGDLS and CDR2 YYNGEE. Participants' own reports of clinical history determined their cohort assignment.

The sample taken for sequencing was PBMCs or T cells enriched from blood (not recorded which). The TCR originated in a woman in her twenties or thirties with acute COVID-19. The V and J genes are TRBV9 and TRBJ1-1; 10 bases line up with TRBD1. CDR3 sequence reads: CASSGQGAGIEAFF. The CDR3 DNA sequence: TGTGCCAGCAGCGGACAGGGGGCGGGTATTGAAGCTTTCTTT.